The entry that follows covers one T cell receptor beta chain sequence. Its target is not known. These data are taken from a study of human T cells and chemical hapten exposure. Study-level results: Sensitization with DPC brought no change to TCRs above 1 in 1000 in frequency.

Time point here: healthy volunteer bleed at 2 weeks. It was from unfractionated whole blood that total RNA was extracted. TCRdb re-analysed the RACE reads in MiXCR, keeping a single row per CDR3 protein. This sample has some 46,000 distinct CDR3 sequences, with roughly 4.5% found just once. The TCR originated in a female donor in good health. Some clones in this sample may be carry-over from other donors' samples. Material for sequencing was whole blood.

DNA for the CDR3: TGTGCCAGCAGCTTAGAGGGGGGACTAGCCGAGCAGTACTTC. Translation gives CASSLEGGLAEQYF. This chain connects TRBV7-9 to TRBJ2-7, with 9 nucleotides matching TRBD2. The CDR3 length is 14 residues. V trimming: 1 base; J trimming: 6 bases; junction bases outside the gene matches: 4. CDR1 and CDR2 from the germline V gene are SEHNR and FQNEAQ (reference sequence).